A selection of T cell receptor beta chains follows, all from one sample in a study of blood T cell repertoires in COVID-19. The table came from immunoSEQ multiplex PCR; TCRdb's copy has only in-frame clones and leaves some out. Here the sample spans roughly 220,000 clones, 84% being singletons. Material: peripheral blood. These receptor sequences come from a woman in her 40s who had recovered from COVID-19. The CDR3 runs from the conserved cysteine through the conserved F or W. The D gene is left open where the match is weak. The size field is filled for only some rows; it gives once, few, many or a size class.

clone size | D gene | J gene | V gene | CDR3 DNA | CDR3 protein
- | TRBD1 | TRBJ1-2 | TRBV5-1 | TGCGCCAGCAGCTTGGAGGGGGCGGGAAACTATGGCTACACCTTC | CASSLEGAGNYGYTF
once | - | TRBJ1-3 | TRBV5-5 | TGTGCCAGCAGCTTGTGGGGAGAGAATGGAAACACCATATATTTT | CASSLWGENGNTIYF
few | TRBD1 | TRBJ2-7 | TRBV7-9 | TGTGCCAGCAGCTTATCGGGGACAGGAACCGAGCAGTACTTC | CASSLSGTGTEQYF
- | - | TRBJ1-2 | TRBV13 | TGTGCCAGCAGCTTAGGCCAGGGGCTTAGCTATGGCTACACCTTC | CASSLGQGLSYGYTF
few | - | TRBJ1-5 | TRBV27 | TGTGCCAGCAGTTTATTTCGGAATCAGCCCCAGCATTTT | CASSLFRNQPQHF
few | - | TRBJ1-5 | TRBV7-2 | TGTGCCAGCAGCTTGATGGGGCATCAGCCCCAGCATTTT | CASSLMGHQPQHF
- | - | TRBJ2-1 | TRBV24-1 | TGTGCCACCGGAGGGGGGGGCAGCTCCTACAATGAGCAGTTCTTC | CATGGGGSSYNEQFF
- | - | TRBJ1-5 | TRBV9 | TGTGCCAGCAGCCCCGCCGGGGGTACGGATCAGCCCCAGCATTTT | CASSPAGGTDQPQHF
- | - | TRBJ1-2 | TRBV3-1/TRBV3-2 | TGTGCCAGCAGCCAAGAATCGGGTGGCTACACCTTC | CASSQESGGYTF
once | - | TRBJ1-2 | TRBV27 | TGTGCCAGCAGGAGAACAGGGTTAAACTATGGCTACACCTTC | CASRRTGLNYGYTF
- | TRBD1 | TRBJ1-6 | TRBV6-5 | TGTGCCAGCATGATGACAGGGTTTTCTTCACCCCTCCACTTT | CASMMTGFSSPLHF
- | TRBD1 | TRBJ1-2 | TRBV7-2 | TGTGCCAGCAGCTTAGTGGGACAGAGTAACTATGGCTACACCTTC | CASSLVGQSNYGYTF
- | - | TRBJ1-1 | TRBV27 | TGTGCCAGCAGTTTATTCGGGACACGGCCAACTGAAGCTTTCTTT | CASSLFGTRPTEAFF
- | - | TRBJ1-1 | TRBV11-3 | TGTGCCAGCAGCTTAGGAAGGCGGGGACGGGCGGACACTGAAGCTTTCTTT | CASSLGRRGRADTEAFF
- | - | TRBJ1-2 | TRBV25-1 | TGTGCCAGCGGCTCAGATACCTCCAACTATGGCTACACCTTC | CASGSDTSNYGYTF
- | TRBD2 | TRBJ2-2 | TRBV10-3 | TGTGCCATCAGAGAGGCTGGAGAAGCGGGGGGGACCGGGGAGCTGTTTTTT | CAIREAGEAGGTGELFF
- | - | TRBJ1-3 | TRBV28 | TGTGCCAGCATTGAATCGGGGGGCAGTCGAAACACCATATATTTT | CASIESGGSRNTIYF
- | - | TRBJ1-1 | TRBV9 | TGTGCCAGCAGCGCTCTGACAGTTAACACTGAAGCTTTCTTT | CASSALTVNTEAFF
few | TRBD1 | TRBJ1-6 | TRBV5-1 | TGCGCCAGCAGTCAAAATTTCCCCGGGACAGCTTTTAATTCACCCCTCCACTTT | CASSQNFPGTAFNSPLHF
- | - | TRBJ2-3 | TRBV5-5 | TGTGCCAGCAGCTTGCAGCGGGGCACAGATACGCAGTATTTT | CASSLQRGTDTQYF
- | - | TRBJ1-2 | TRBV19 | TGTGCCACCTCACTCACGGGGGAGTATGGCTACACCTTC | CATSLTGEYGYTF
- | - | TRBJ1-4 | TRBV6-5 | TGTGCCAGCAGCACCGACAAAAATGAAAAACTGTTTTTT | CASSTDKNEKLFF
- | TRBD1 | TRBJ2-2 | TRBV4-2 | TGTGCCAGCAGCCAGCCGACAGGGGCGAGCACCGGGGAGCTGTTTTTT | CASSQPTGASTGELFF
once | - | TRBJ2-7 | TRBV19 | TGTGCCAGTAGTATCCGTCTCCAGGGCTACGAGCAGTACTTC | CASSIRLQGYEQYF
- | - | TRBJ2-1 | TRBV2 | TGTGCCAGCAGTGAATCTCGGCAGGGAAAGTTCTTC | CASSESRQGKFF
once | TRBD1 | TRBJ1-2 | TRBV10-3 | TGTGCCATTGGTAACAGGGGGCCCTTCTATGGCTACACCTTC | CAIGNRGPFYGYTF
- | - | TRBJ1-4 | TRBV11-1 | TGTGCCAGCAGCTCGGGAGCAACTAATGAAAAACTGTTTTTT | CASSSGATNEKLFF
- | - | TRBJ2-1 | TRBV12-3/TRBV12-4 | TGTGCCAGCAGTTTACGGGGGGAGCAGTTCTTC | CASSLRGEQFF
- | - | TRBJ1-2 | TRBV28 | TGTGCCAGCAGTCGGGTGAACTATGGCTACACCTTC | CASSRVNYGYTF
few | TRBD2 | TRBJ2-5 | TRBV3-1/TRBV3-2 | TGTGCCAGCAGCCCGCGGGGTGCTAGCGGGAATGAAGAGACCCAGTACTTC | CASSPRGASGNEETQYF
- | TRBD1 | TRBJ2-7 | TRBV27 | TGTGCCAGCAGTCCGACCGGGACAGGGTATTACGAGCAGTACTTC | CASSPTGTGYYEQYF
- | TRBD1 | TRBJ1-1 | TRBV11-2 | TGTGCCAGCAGCTTAGGACAGGGTCGTACTGAAGCTTTCTTT | CASSLGQGRTEAFF
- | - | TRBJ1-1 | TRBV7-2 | TGTGCCAGCAGGGCATTCGCAGGTGGCACTGAAGCTTTCTTT | CASRAFAGGTEAFF
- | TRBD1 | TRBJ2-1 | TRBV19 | TGTGCCAGTAATACCGTGGGACAGGGTGACAATGAGCAGTTCTTC | CASNTVGQGDNEQFF
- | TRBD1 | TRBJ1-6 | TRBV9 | TGTGCCAGCAGCGTAGGTCCCCGCAGGGGGGATTCACCCCTCCACTTT | CASSVGPRRGDSPLHF